This entry is about one TCR beta chain. Its matching antigen is unknown. This sample is part of a study of somatic mutations in cytotoxic T cells in rheumatoid arthritis. Study in general: After diagnosis, patient blood (30 ml EDTA) was drawn right away, before any treatment was given. Selected T-cell populations stained with V beta antibodies were isolated by flow sorting to nearly 100% purity; these included V beta1+ cells subjected to TCRB sequencing. Findings of the study overall: Within 8 of 65 patients, the single biggest CD8+ clone made up more than 20% of CD8+ cells.

Measured with immunoSEQ multiplex PCR; TCRdb has only the in-frame clones, and not every one. Among approximately 9,700 clones listed, approximately 80% were seen once. This CDR3 contains 14 residues. The V and J ends lost 5 bases and 1 base, in that order; junction bases with no gene match: 5. Germline CDR1 SEHNR, CDR2 FQNEAQ (reference sequence). The source is an adult with rheumatoid arthritis. V and J are TRBV7-9 and TRBJ2-7, with TRBD1 identical over 7 bases. Sequenced: CD8+ T cells sorted from blood. The CDR3 is CASSPRDRSYEQYF. In DNA, the CDR3 is TGTGCCAGCAGCCCTCGGGACAGATCCTACGAGCAGTACTTC.